Listed here are 9 T cell receptor beta chains from one sample, sequenced in a study of vaccination effects on CD4 cells after COVID-19. The antigens these receptors bind are not known. Subsequent to 10 days of culture, CD4+ T cells were isolated. The person had a PCR-confirmed SARS-CoV-2 infection during March to December 2020. Participants were given two doses of BNT162b2 or mRNA-1273 vaccine. Measured with immunoSEQ multiplex PCR; TCRdb has only the in-frame clones, and not every one. The data hold tens of thousands of clones, with about four fifths observed a single time. The sequencing used CD4+ T cells from PBMCs cultured without peptide, collected after COVID-19 vaccination. The source is a human donor who had a prior SARS-CoV-2 infection.

The rearrangement links TRBV6-2 or TRBV6-3 to TRBJ2-7, with 7 nucleotides matching TRBD1. Germline loops: CDR1 MNHEY, CDR2 SVGEGT. The V segment lost 2 bases and the J segment 3 bases; nucleotides outside the gene matches: 7. This CDR3 is 15 amino acids long. The CDR3 protein is CASSYPRDSHYEQYF. Here the CDR3 DNA reads TGTGCCAGCAGTTACCCAAGGGACAGCCACTACGAGCAGTACTTC.

CDR3 protein: CASAQETQYF. CDR3 coding DNA: TGTGCCAGTGCTCAAGAGACCCAGTACTTC. The rearrangement joins TRBV2 to TRBJ2-5; D remains unclear. Looked up from germline, CDR1 is SNHLY and CDR2 is FYNNEI. The CDR3 consists of 10 residues. V was shortened by 9 bases and J by 2 bases, with 4 bases between the two germline ends.

The J gene is TRBJ1-4, the V gene TRBV5-6, with TRBD1 matching 9 bases. Looked up from germline, CDR1 is SGHDT and CDR2 is YYEEEE. Germline trimming cut 1 base from V and 8 bases from J; bases unmatched to any gene: 9. CDR3 length: 16 amino acids. Written as DNA, the CDR3 is TGTGCCAGCAGCTTGCCCCCGGGACAGGGTGGAGAAAAACTGTTTTTT. Residues: CASSLPPGQGGEKLFF.

This chain joins TRBV5-6 and TRBJ2-1, with unresolved D. V was cut by 2 bases and J by 7 bases, with 4 bases left in between. This CDR3 region has 11 residues. Germline values: CDR1 SGHDT, CDR2 YYEEEE. CDR3 loop: CASSLWNEQFF. In DNA form, the CDR3 reads TGTGCCAGCAGCTTATGGAATGAGCAGTTCTTC.

V usage is TRBV5-6 and J usage is TRBJ1-6, with a possible D match to TRBD1 (5 bases). CDR1 is SGHDT, CDR2 YYEEEE, per germline. With 1 base removed from V and 8 bases from J, the gap between germline ends came to 10 bases. The CDR3 extends over 14 amino acids. CDR3 bases: TGTGCCAGCAGCTTGTCTTTAGGGGATTCACCCCTCCACTTT. The encoded protein is CASSLSLGDSPLHF.

This clone was counted once. This sequence joins TRBV11-3 and TRBJ1-1; the D gene is possibly TRBD1 (5 bases). V shed 1 base and J shed 1 base, with 10 bases lying between them. The CDR3 totals 15 residues. The V gene's germline CDR1 is SGHNT and CDR2 YENEEA. The CDR3 here is CASSLGGTGNTEAFF. CDR3 DNA: TGTGCCAGCAGCTTAGGAGGTACAGGGAACACTGAAGCTTTCTTT.

The gene calls are TRBV5-4 and TRBJ2-5, with TRBD2 as a possible D gene (6 bases). The CDR3 runs 14 residues. The V end was cut by 1 base, the J end by 1 base, with 8 bases between. Germline lookup yields CDR1 SGHNT and CDR2 YYREEE (reference sequence). The CDR3 nucleotides read TGTGCCAGCAGCTTGTTTAGCGGCCAAGAGACCCAGTACTTC. It yields the protein CASSLFSGQETQYF.

The chain couples TRBV7-9 to TRBJ1-1; D is unresolved. Trimming stripped 9 bases from V and 0 bases from J, with 11 bases between. This CDR3 has 13 residues. Germline V gene lookup returns CDR1 SEHNR and CDR2 FQNEAQ (reference sequence). The CDR3 is CASNGDMNTEAFF. The CDR3 region has the DNA TGTGCCAGTAACGGTGATATGAACACTGAAGCTTTCTTT.

The rearrangement joins TRBV7-8 to TRBJ2-2; a weak D match, TRBD2 (6 bases). The CDR3 runs to 17 residues. In germline, CDR1 is SGHVS, CDR2 FQNEAQ. V shed 0 bases and J shed 2 bases, with 13 bases lying between them. The CDR3: CASSLAGGTANTGELFF. In nucleotides, the CDR3 is TGTGCCAGCAGCTTAGCGGGAGGCACCGCCAACACCGGGGAGCTGTTTTTT.